This T cell receptor beta chain was retrieved from a study of breast tumors, draining lymph nodes, adjacent tissues (TCRdb year 2016). Broadly, across the study: TCR beta repertoires were compared across tumor, adjacent nontumor tissue and axillary lymph nodes obtained from breast cancer patients. In human breast cancer, the study set out to assess how tumor, surrounding tissue and draining lymph node repertoires relate to one another and whether T cells might be exchanged between them.

At the junction V is shortened by 4 bases and J by 0 bases, with 13 bases in between. CDR1 MNHNY and CDR2 SVGAGI were looked up in the germline V gene (reference sequence). Inclusive of the bounding cysteine and phenylalanine, the CDR3 is 16 residues long. Just the 48-base CDR3 DNA is kept, in frame starting at base 1. This clonotype was seen many times. It lacks a known antigen. No base qualities exist here, and no much larger clone lies one base off it. Sequencing relied on an Illumina HiSeq 2000. Multiplex PCR amplification was used to build the TCR beta chain libraries. High-throughput sequencing was used to analyze the amplified TCR beta chain products. TCRdb redid the processing of the public reads, applying fastp at Q25 and MiXCR, and retained in-frame beta chains. Every CDR3 protein is listed once, alongside the most common genes and DNA of its rows. A total of about 47,000 distinct CDR3 sequences appear in this sample, approximately 22% of them only once. The ten most abundant clones make up approximately 8.2% of the sample.

General findings and caveats noted by the study authors: A scenario in which most tumor T cells derive from the lymph node and then expand within tumor tissue was judged to be consistent with the data. The similarity between tumor and nontumor tissue repertoires was significantly greater in luminal-like breast cancer than in basal-like breast cancer. Tumors showed preferential V and J gene usage, and their T-cell repertoire diversity fell below that of lymph nodes yet above that of nontumor tissue. The conclusion that tumor T cells originate in lymph nodes was framed as consistent with a hypothesis rather than directly demonstrated.

The rearrangement combines TRBV6-6 with TRBJ2-1; the D gene is possibly TRBD2, with 5 bases matching. The receptor's source is a female donor with breast cancer. Some clones in this sample may be carry-over from other donors' samples. The sequenced sample consisted of breast tumor tissue. The CDR3 region has the sequence CASSSYQGGSYNEQFF. The sequenced DNA: TGTGCCAGCAGTTCGTACCAAGGAGGCTCCTACAATGAGCAGTTCTTC.